This T cell receptor beta chain was obtained from a study of T cell repertoires in cytomegalovirus infection (dated by TCRdb to about 2019). Describing the broader study: Donor HLA type was relevant to the analysis, as public TCR beta signatures indicated carriage of CMV infection together with the matching HLA type. Overall study outcomes, separate from this receptor: The ex vivo response was dominated by HLA-C-restricted CMV-specific TCR beta clonotypes, which also provided the single most frequent clonotype in two of eight donors. Carriers of CMV infection plus the relevant HLA type were discriminated by the cumulative frequency of public TCR beta family members in the study cohort and in an independent approximately 360-donor cohort.

The instrument given in TCRdb is Illumina HiSeq 1500. The raw public data were reprocessed by TCRdb itself: fastp quality trimming at Q25, MiXCR clonotype calling, in-frame beta chains only. Rows are combined by CDR3 protein, so each entry shows the most common genes and DNA. For this sample there are more than 400,000 distinct CDR3 sequences; about a quarter appear just once. Roughly 13% of the sample goes to the ten largest clones. On this clonotype: Its recognized antigen is unknown. No per-base quality is available; no much larger clone lies one base away.

The CDR1 and CDR2 encoded by the germline V gene are SGHDT and YYEEEE. After removal of 5 bases from V and 4 bases from J, the junction retains 4 bases not matched to a gene. The CDR3 has 14 amino acids, counting the end cysteine and phenylalanine. The sequence is cut down to CDR3 DNA, 42 bases in frame from base 1. The V and J segments used are TRBV5-6 and TRBJ2-1, and TRBD2 matches 9 of the central bases. The source of this sequence is a human donor in good health (CMV status not recorded). Some clones in this sample may be carry-over from other donors' samples. Material: PBMCs. This receptor carries the CDR3 CASRAGLAYNEQFF. The DNA is TGTGCCAGCAGGGCGGGACTAGCTTACAATGAGCAGTTCTTC.